This passage covers 32 T cell receptor beta chains from one sample sequenced in a study of blood T cell repertoires in COVID-19. Assay: immunoSEQ multiplex PCR; the TCRdb copy retains only in-frame clones and omits some. Among approximately 100,000 clones listed, 85% were seen once. Source material: peripheral blood. The receptors shown here come from an elderly man with acute or convalescent COVID-19.

This chain connects TRBV27 to TRBJ2-7, with 12 bases that match TRBD2. Trimming removed 5 bases from V and 3 bases from J; junction bases left unmatched: 5. The CDR3 extends over 15 amino acids. CDR1 and CDR2 from the germline V gene are MNHEY and SMNVEV (reference sequence). Here the CDR3 reads CASSVTSGRIYEQYF. The CDR3 DNA is TGTGCCAGCAGTGTCACTAGCGGGAGGATCTACGAGCAGTACTTC.

The chain employs TRBV29-1 and TRBJ1-1, with D maybe TRBD1 (6 bases). The germline V gene encodes CDR1 SQVTM and CDR2 ANQGSEA. V lost 8 bases to trimming and J lost 0 bases, with 19 bases between them. The CDR3 runs 15 residues. CDR3 DNA: TGCAGCCAGTCGAGGGCAGGGGTAATGAACACTGAAGCTTTCTTT. Protein: CSQSRAGVMNTEAFF. Based on the CDR3 plus reference TRBV29-1 and TRBJ1-1, the full variable domain is SAVISQKPSRDICQRGTSLTIQCQVDSQVTMMFWYRQQPGQSLTLIATANQGSEATYESGFVIDKFPISRPNLTFSTLTVSNMSPEDSSIYLCSQSRAGVMNTEAFFGQGTRLTVV.

The chain is built from TRBV5-4 and TRBJ1-3; 8 positions agree with TRBD1. The J segment lost 2 bases and the V segment lost 4 bases, leaving 11 bases of the junction unmatched. This CDR3 spans 17 amino acids. Germline CDR1 is SGHNT and CDR2 is YYREEE (reference sequence). As DNA, the CDR3 is TGTGCCAGCAGCGTACCCACAGGGGGATTAACTGGAAACACCATATATTTT. Residues: CASSVPTGGLTGNTIYF.

This chain links TRBV12-3 or TRBV12-4 with TRBJ2-7; D unclear. The V and J ends lost 5 bases and 1 base respectively, with 6 bases between them. CDR3 length equals 12 residues. The CDR3 nucleotides are TGTGCCAGCAGTCCCGGTTCCTACGAGCAGTACTTC. Translated, it gives CASSPGSYEQYF.

The rearrangement joins TRBV5-5 to TRBJ2-7, with 10 positions matching TRBD1. CDR1 is SGHKS and CDR2 is YYEKEE in the germline V gene (reference sequence). Trimming cost V 1 base and J 3 bases; bases outside gene matches: 4. The length of the CDR3 is 15 residues. The chain's CDR3 is CASSLSGTGVYEQYF. For the CDR3, the DNA is TGTGCCAGCAGCTTGAGTGGGACAGGGGTCTACGAGCAGTACTTC.

The chain couples TRBV5-4 to TRBJ1-4; D perhaps matches TRBD1 (5 bases). Looked up from germline, CDR1 is SGHNT and CDR2 is YYREEE (reference sequence). The length of the CDR3 is 15 residues. V dropped 4 bases and J dropped 7 bases, with 17 bases sitting between them. For the CDR3, the DNA is TGTGCCAGCAGCGGACCAGGGTTGGGCAGTGAAAAACTGTTTTTT. Residues: CASSGPGLGSEKLFF.

This clone appeared once. The DNA for the CDR3 is TGTGCCAGCAGTTATACGAACGGACTAGCGGCCTCCTACGAGCAGTACTTC. Translating gives CASSYTNGLAASYEQYF. The rearrangement links TRBV6-2 or TRBV6-3 to TRBJ2-7, with 10 bases that match TRBD2. This CDR3 is built from 17 residues. Germline assignment: CDR1 MNHEY and CDR2 SVGEGT. V trimming: 3 bases; J trimming: 0 bases; junction bases outside the gene matches: 8.

This chain uses TRBV3-1 (or the pseudogene TRBV3-2) with TRBJ2-5; 8 bases align to TRBD1. Per germline, CDR1 LGHDT and CDR2 YNNKEL (reference sequence). The CDR3 loop spans 17 amino acids. V trimming: 5 bases; J trimming: 0 bases; junction bases outside the gene matches: 11. The CDR3 DNA reads TGTGCCAGCAGCGTTGGGTCAGGACAGGGTTACCAAGAGACCCAGTACTTC. Translated: CASSVGSGQGYQETQYF.

J is TRBJ2-5 and V is TRBV19; 9 bases align to TRBD1. The CDR3 has 14 amino acids. Germline CDR1 and CDR2: LNHDA and SQIVND (reference sequence). Germline trimming cut 2 bases from V and 5 bases from J; bases unmatched to any gene: 3. CDR3 protein: CASSITGGPETQYF. CDR3 bases: TGTGCCAGTAGTATAACAGGGGGCCCGGAGACCCAGTACTTC.

The chain employs TRBV18 and TRBJ2-7; 8 positions match TRBD1. The germline gives CDR1 KGHSH, CDR2 LQKENI. Trimming at V came to 4 bases and at J to 2 bases, leaving 7 bases not matched to a gene. The CDR3 has 15 residues. The CDR3 bases are TGTGCCAGCTCACGGACGACAGGGGATGCCTACGAGCAGTACTTC. It specifies CASSRTTGDAYEQYF.

The sample holds a few counts of this clone. The chain couples TRBV5-4 to TRBJ2-5; maybe TRBD2 (7 bases). This CDR3 region has 14 residues. The germline V and J ends were trimmed by 3 bases and 1 base, with 10 bases remaining between them. CDR1 SGHNT and CDR2 YYREEE come from the germline V gene (reference sequence). The CDR3: CASSWGGPQETQYF. CDR3 sequence (DNA): TGTGCCAGCAGCTGGGGGGGCCCCCAAGAGACCCAGTACTTC.

The CDR3 protein is CASSQVINSPLHF. CDR3 in DNA: TGTGCCAGCAGCCAAGTAATTAATTCACCCCTCCACTTT. This chain joins TRBV3-1 (or the pseudogene TRBV3-2) and TRBJ1-6, with D hard to call. CDR3 length: 13 amino acids. Germline values: CDR1 LGHDT, CDR2 YNNKEL (reference sequence). Trimming removed 1 base at V and 6 bases at J, with 4 bases between.

CDR3 sequence: CSVFKGAPGYTF. The CDR3 DNA reads as TGCAGCGTTTTTAAGGGGGCGCCTGGCTACACCTTC. This chain uses TRBV29-1 with TRBJ1-2, with TRBD1 identical over 7 bases. In germline, CDR1 is SQVTM, CDR2 ANQGSEA. The CDR3 is 12 amino acids. With 5 bases clipped from V and 7 bases from J, the junction kept 7 bases outside the gene matches.

The chain joins TRBV5-1 to TRBJ1-2; tentatively, D is TRBD1 (5 bases). V was pared by 4 bases and J by 5 bases, with 12 bases between. The CDR3 extends over 13 amino acids. Germline V gene sequence: CDR1 SGHRS, CDR2 YFSETQ. Written as DNA, the CDR3 is TGCGCCAGCAGCACCGCGGGGGGGTATGGCTACACCTTC. Amino acids: CASSTAGGYGYTF.

This chain connects TRBV2 to TRBJ2-5; D is unclear. CDR1 and CDR2 from the germline V gene are SNHLY and FYNNEI. V lost 6 bases and J 0 bases, leaving 11 bases between the germline ends. The CDR3 is made up of 14 amino acids. CDR3 DNA: TGTGCCAGCAGCCACGCAGTGTACCAAGAGACCCAGTACTTC. It translates to CASSHAVYQETQYF.

The chain joins TRBV7-2 to TRBJ2-7; 7 nucleotides agree with TRBD2. J lost 12 bases, V lost 5 bases, and 13 bases had no gene match. Germline CDR1 and CDR2: SGHTA and FQGNSA. CDR3 size: 13 residues. This chain's CDR3 is CASSSSGSQGGYF. The CDR3 coding sequence is TGTGCCAGCAGCAGTAGCGGGTCCCAAGGAGGGTACTTC.

The chain has TRBV6-5 and TRBJ1-6; 7 bases agree with TRBD1. The trim removed 7 bases at V and 7 bases at J, leaving 7 bases unmatched. Germline lookup yields CDR1 MNHEY and CDR2 SVGAGI. The CDR3 covers 14 residues. CDR3 nucleotide sequence: TGTGCCAGCATTCTCAGACAGGGCAATTCACCCCTCCACTTT. Translation: CASILRQGNSPLHF.

V usage is TRBV27 and J usage is TRBJ1-1; D is perhaps TRBD1 (5 bases). CDR1 and CDR2 (germline): MNHEY, SMNVEV (reference sequence). The CDR3 runs 14 residues. V lost 3 bases and J lost 1, with 9 bases in between. Written as DNA, the CDR3 is TGTGCCAGCAGTTTCCGACAGCCGAACACTGAAGCTTTCTTT. This encodes CASSFRQPNTEAFF.

The genes are TRBV5-4 and TRBJ2-3, with 8 bases that match TRBD1. This CDR3 contains 16 residues. Germline trimming cut 4 bases from V and 4 bases from J; bases unmatched to any gene: 11. Germline V gives CDR1 SGHNT, CDR2 YYREEE (reference sequence). CDR3 bases: TGTGCCAGCAGCCGAAACTCGGGACAGGCCGCAGATACGCAGTATTTT. Protein product: CASSRNSGQAADTQYF.

The rearrangement joins TRBV7-3 to TRBJ2-3, with D maybe TRBD1 (6 bases). CDR3 size: 14 residues. Trimming removed 5 bases from V and 0 bases from J, with 9 bases in between. The germline CDR1 and CDR2 sequences are SGHTA and FQGTGA. Here the CDR3 reads CASSPTGSTDTQYF. As DNA, the CDR3 is TGTGCCAGCAGCCCGACAGGAAGCACAGATACGCAGTATTTT.

The chain employs TRBV28 and TRBJ2-5, with 12 bases lining up with TRBD2. Germline V lookup: CDR1 MDHEN, CDR2 SYDVKM. This CDR3 is 16 amino acids long. Unmatched junction bases numbered 7, after V lost 3 bases and J lost 5 bases. The CDR3, as DNA: TGTGCCAGCAGTTTGTCGGAGCTAGCGGGAGGGGAGACCCAGTACTTC. As protein: CASSLSELAGGETQYF. The variable domain in full, with the rest retrieved from reference TRBV28 and TRBJ2-5, is DVKVTQSSRYLVKRTGEKVFLECVQDMDHENMFWYRQDPGLGLRLIYFSYDVKMKEKGDIPEGYSVSREKKERFSLILESASTNQTSMYLCASSLSELAGGETQYFGPGTRLLVL.

This clone showed up just a few times. J is TRBJ2-2 and V is TRBV5-1; D is perhaps TRBD2 (6 bases). The V and J ends lost 1 base and 5 bases respectively, with 12 bases between them. Germline CDR1 SGHRS, CDR2 YFSETQ. This CDR3 is built from 15 residues. CDR3 nucleotides: TGCGCCAGCAGCTTGATTGCGGGAAGGACCGGGGAGCTGTTTTTT. Amino acid sequence: CASSLIAGRTGELFF.

The chain carries TRBV19 and TRBJ1-1; the D gene is possibly TRBD1 (6 bases). In germline, CDR1 is LNHDA, CDR2 SQIVND (reference sequence). The CDR3 has 14 residues. The V gene lost 7 bases and the J gene lost 3 bases, with 15 bases spanning the gap. The chain's CDR3 is CASNQQGTDTEAFF. CDR3 sequence (DNA): TGTGCCAGTAACCAACAGGGAACGGACACTGAAGCTTTCTTT.

This chain connects TRBV27 to TRBJ2-7; 7 bases are shared with TRBD2. CDR3 length equals 16 residues. Germline loops: CDR1 MNHEY, CDR2 SMNVEV (reference sequence). The trim removed 1 base at V and 4 bases at J, leaving 10 bases unmatched. The CDR3 spells CASSLFLSGAVYEQYF. The CDR3 DNA sequence: TGTGCCAGCAGTTTATTTCTGAGCGGGGCCGTTTACGAGCAGTACTTC.

This chain connects TRBV6-5 to TRBJ1-1; D not certain. The V gene lost 5 bases and the J gene lost 12 bases, with 16 bases spanning the gap. Germline V CDR1 and CDR2: MNHEY, SVGAGI. The CDR3 consists of 12 residues. CDR3: CASSPAGQIPFF. CDR3 in DNA: TGTGCCAGCAGTCCGGCAGGCCAGATTCCTTTCTTT.

CDR3 in amino acids: CASSSAAGGVETQYF. CDR3 nucleotides: TGTGCCAGCAGTTCCGCCGCAGGGGGCGTTGAGACCCAGTACTTC. V usage is TRBV28 and J usage is TRBJ2-5; 8 bases map to TRBD1. The germline V gene encodes CDR1 MDHEN and CDR2 SYDVKM. CDR3 length: 15 amino acids. Unmatched junction bases numbered 9, after V lost 4 bases and J lost 5 bases.

In DNA, the CDR3 is TGTGCCAGTAGTATTTCAGGGGGCGGAGATACGCAGTATTTT. Translated, it gives CASSISGGGDTQYF. The chain has TRBV19 and TRBJ2-3; 8 nucleotides match TRBD1. CDR3 length: 14 residues. CDR1 is LNHDA and CDR2 is SQIVND in the germline V gene (reference sequence). V trimming: 3 bases; J trimming: 5 bases; junction bases outside the gene matches: 4.

This clone was recorded a few times. The chain couples TRBV5-4 to TRBJ1-1, with D unresolved. V lost 0 bases to trimming and J lost 7 bases, with 10 bases between them. Germline assignment: CDR1 SGHNT and CDR2 YYREEE (reference sequence). CDR3 length: 13 amino acids. CDR3 sequence: CASSLDIEFEAFF. The DNA of the CDR3 is TGTGCCAGCAGCTTGGACATCGAATTTGAAGCTTTCTTT.

The CDR3 spells CAISDAGTTGANVLTF. DNA of the CDR3: TGTGCCATCAGTGATGCTGGGACTACTGGGGCCAACGTCCTGACTTTC. V gene TRBV10-3 combines with J gene TRBJ2-6; the match to TRBD2 covers 7 bases. Germline CDR1 reads ENHRY; CDR2 reads SYGVKD. V shed 3 bases, J shed 2 bases, and the junction held 4 bases outside the gene matches. There are 16 residues in the CDR3.

The rearrangement links TRBV1 to TRBJ2-1; the table names TRBD2, a call not compared with the DNA. TRBV1 is annotated as a pseudogene. This CDR3 is 14 amino acids long. CDR3 coding DNA: TGCACCAGCAGCCAAGGGGGACTCTCCAATGAGCAGTTCTTC. Protein product: CTSSQGGLSNEQFF.

The chain carries TRBV18 and TRBJ2-7; TRBD2 aligns across 7 bases. The junction had 7 bases not matched to a gene; V was cut back by 2 bases and J by 6 bases. This CDR3 has 14 residues. Germline V CDR1 and CDR2: KGHSH, LQKENI. CDR3 amino acids: CASSPGASGGEQYF. In DNA, the CDR3 is TGTGCCAGCTCACCAGGAGCTAGCGGAGGCGAGCAGTACTTC.

CDR3: CSVAPDREEQFF. CDR3 bases: TGCAGCGTTGCCCCAGACCGGGAGGAGCAGTTCTTC. The chain couples TRBV29-1 to TRBJ2-1, with a possible D match to TRBD2 (6 bases). Trimming stripped 4 bases from V and 10 bases from J, with 14 bases between. The CDR3 length is 12 residues. Germline CDR1 is SQVTM and CDR2 is ANQGSEA.